The 32 T cell receptor beta chains below come from one sample, sequenced in a study of T cells in Graves' hyperthyroidism and ophthalmopathy. TCR beta CDR3 regions were amplified from RNA transcripts. The HTBI set primed first-round TCR CDR3 RT-PCR. TCRdb itself ran the multiplex PCR reads through MiXCR, one entry per CDR3 protein. The sample records more than 350,000 distinct CDR3 sequences, roughly 15% being singletons. Sequences were obtained from blood. These receptors all stem from a woman under 40 with Graves' ophthalmopathy.

The chain has TRBV5-6 and TRBJ2-2, with D uncertain. Trimming took off 1 base at V and 1 base at J, with 8 bases between the two ends. Looked up from germline, CDR1 is SGHDT and CDR2 is YYEEEE. The CDR3 extends over 15 amino acids. DNA of the CDR3: TGTGCCAGCAGCTTGTTGGGAAAGAACACCGGGGAGCTGTTTTTT. Translated, it gives CASSLLGKNTGELFF.

The V gene is TRBV9, the J gene TRBJ1-2, with 7 bases lining up with TRBD1. The CDR3 length is 15 residues. The V and J ends lost 4 bases and 0 bases, in that order; junction bases with no gene match: 6. Germline V gene data show CDR1 as SGDLS and CDR2 as YYNGEE. CDR3 sequence reads: CASSFRQGSNYGYTF. CDR3 bases: TGTGCCAGCAGCTTTCGACAGGGTTCTAACTATGGCTACACCTTC. Supplemented by reference TRBV9 and TRBJ1-2, the full variable domain reads DSGVTQTPKHLITATGQRVTLRCSPRSGDLSVYWYQQSLDQGLQFLIQYYNGEERAKGNILERFSAQQFPDLHSELNLSSLELGDSALYFCASSFRQGSNYGYTFGSGTRLTVV.

This chain connects TRBV11-2 to TRBJ2-7; 8 positions agree with TRBD1. The germline V gene has CDR1 SGHAT and CDR2 FQNNGV. V gave up 1 base and J gave up 1 base; unmatched junction bases: 3. This CDR3 comprises 15 residues. The CDR3 reads CASSLVQGASYEQYF. CDR3 in DNA: TGTGCCAGCAGCTTAGTGCAGGGGGCGTCCTACGAGCAGTACTTC.

The rearrangement links TRBV29-1 to TRBJ1-2; a weak D match, TRBD1 (6 bases). This CDR3 spans 12 amino acids. V was trimmed by 6 bases and J by 2 bases, leaving 10 bases between them. In germline, CDR1 is SQVTM, CDR2 ANQGSEA. The CDR3 here is CSVGGFNYGYTF. For the CDR3, the DNA is TGCAGCGTCGGGGGCTTCAACTATGGCTACACCTTC.

In regard to this clonotype: Since a much larger clone is just one base distant, this may be a read error. V and J are TRBV3-1 and TRBJ2-7, with 10 bases aligning to TRBD1. This CDR3 spans 15 amino acids. Germline-derived CDR1 and CDR2 are LGHDT and YNNKEL (reference sequence). The chain's CDR3 is CAGSPIDRGLDEQYF. The CDR3 nucleotides read TGTGCCGGCAGCCCCATCGACAGGGGGCTTGACGAGCAGTACTTC.

The sample holds many counts of this clonotype. The chain carries TRBV2 and TRBJ1-5; 7 nucleotides align to TRBD1. CDR1 is SNHLY, CDR2 FYNNEI, per germline. This CDR3 region has 14 residues. V dropped 5 bases and J dropped 2; count of bases not matched to a gene: 3. CDR3 in DNA: TGTGCCAGCAGTTTAGGACAGGGCAATCAGCCCCAGCATTTT. Protein sequence: CASSLGQGNQPQHF.

This clonotype showed up many times. The chain recombines TRBV15 with TRBJ2-5; maybe TRBD2 (6 bases). Between the trimmed V and J ends, which lost 4 bases and 5 bases, there was a span of 14 bases. Germline V CDR1 and CDR2: LNHNV, YYDKDF (reference sequence). This CDR3 is built from 14 residues. DNA of the CDR3: TGTGCCACCAGCAAGAAACTAGCTTGGGAGACCCAGTACTTC. It encodes CATSKKLAWETQYF.

This clonotype was detected ten times or more. The V gene is TRBV10-3, the J gene TRBJ1-5; TRBD1 matches at 10 bases. The length of the CDR3 is 15 residues. The V gene end was trimmed by 2 bases and the J gene end by 5 bases; junction bases not matched to a gene: 3. Germline values: CDR1 ENHRY, CDR2 SYGVKD. This chain's CDR3 is CAISERGQGDQPQHF. In nucleotides, the CDR3 is TGTGCCATCAGTGAGCGCGGACAGGGGGATCAGCCCCAGCATTTT.

This clonotype was seen many times. The V gene is TRBV20-1, the J gene TRBJ2-3; 8 bases line up with TRBD1. The germline CDR1 and CDR2 sequences are DFQATT and SNEGSKA (reference sequence). The CDR3 consists of 16 residues. Trimming removed 3 bases from V and 7 bases from J; junction bases left unmatched: 15. Here the CDR3 DNA reads TGCAGTGCTAGGGTCCCCGTTGACAGGGGCGTTAATACGCAGTATTTT. Protein: CSARVPVDRGVNTQYF.

This CDR3 is CASKERGGAYEQYF. Here the CDR3 DNA reads TGCGCCAGCAAAGAGCGGGGGGGTGCCTACGAGCAGTACTTC. The chain has TRBV5-1 and TRBJ2-7, with TRBD2 matching over 10 bases. CDR3 length: 14 residues. CDR1 is SGHRS and CDR2 is YFSETQ in the germline V gene. V shed 6 bases, J shed 2 bases, and the junction held 5 bases outside the gene matches. Full variable domain (remainder filled in from reference TRBV5-1 and TRBJ2-7): KAGVTQTPRYLIKTRGQQVTLSCSPISGHRSVSWYQQTPGQGLQFLFEYFSETQRNKGNFPGRFSGRQFSNSRSEMNVSTLELGDSALYLCASKERGGAYEQYFGPGTRLTVT.

This clonotype was observed many times. This chain joins TRBV5-5 and TRBJ1-2; D is possibly TRBD1 (5 bases). The CDR3 loop spans 15 amino acids. Germline values: CDR1 SGHKS, CDR2 YYEKEE (reference sequence). Trimming removed 4 bases at V and 4 bases at J, with 17 bases between. Here the CDR3 DNA reads TGTGCCAGCAGCGCATCGGGGGGAATGGGCTATGGCTACACCTTC. Amino acid sequence: CASSASGGMGYGYTF. The full variable domain, in which reference TRBV5-5 and TRBJ1-2 provide the parts outside the CDR3, is DAGVTQSPTHLIKTRGQQVTLRCSPISGHKSVSWYQQVLGQGPQFIFQYYEKEERGRGNFPDRFSARQFPNYSSELNVNALLLGDSALYLCASSASGGMGYGYTFGSGTRLTVV.

This clonotype was found many times. This chain uses TRBV11-2 with TRBJ2-2; D may be TRBD1 (6 bases). V lost 11 bases to trimming and J lost 7 bases, with 20 bases between them. Per germline, CDR1 SGHAT and CDR2 FQNNGV. This CDR3 has 14 residues. This CDR3 reads CASGAASAGGELFF. DNA for the CDR3: TGTGCCTCAGGGGCAGCTTCTGCGGGCGGGGAGCTGTTTTTT.

This clonotype was seen at least ten times. The chain couples TRBV12-3 or TRBV12-4 to TRBJ2-1, with a possible D match to TRBD1 (6 bases). The V end lost 2 bases, the J end lost 6 bases, and 14 bases lay between the germline ends. The CDR3 contains 15 residues. The CDR3 is CASSLQGRLANEQFF. CDR3 nucleotides: TGTGCCAGCAGTTTACAGGGGCGGCTAGCCAATGAGCAGTTCTTC.

This clonotype was observed at least ten times. V and J are TRBV30 and TRBJ2-7; 7 nucleotides align to TRBD1. Germline assignment: CDR1 GTSNPN and CDR2 SVGIG (reference sequence). The CDR3 is made up of 14 amino acids. J was trimmed by 2 bases and V by 0 bases; bases with no gene match: 4. DNA of the CDR3: TGTGCCTGGAGTGTCCCGCAGGGGGCCTACGAGCAGTACTTC. It is translated as CAWSVPQGAYEQYF.

The V call is TRBV7-6, the J call TRBJ2-3; D might be TRBD1 (7 bases). Germline V gene data show CDR1 as SGHVS and CDR2 as FNYEAQ. Trimming took 6 bases from V and 2 from J, leaving 18 bases between them. This CDR3 is built from 16 residues. The CDR3 region has the DNA TGTGCCAGCAGTCCAACAGGGGCGGGGATCACAGATACGCAGTATTTT. Amino acids: CASSPTGAGITDTQYF.

The chain uses TRBV30 and TRBJ1-6; D call uncertain. In germline, CDR1 is GTSNPN, CDR2 SVGIG (reference sequence). This CDR3 has 13 residues. Trimming removed 2 bases at V and 6 bases at J, with 8 bases between. CDR3 in amino acids: CAWSSGRNSPLHF. As DNA, the CDR3 is TGTGCCTGGAGTTCCGGGCGTAATTCACCCCTCCACTTT.

The chain has TRBV6-4 and TRBJ1-6; D is ambiguous. The germline V and J ends were trimmed by 5 bases and 0 bases, with 26 bases remaining between them. CDR1 is MRHNA, CDR2 SNTAGT, per germline. The CDR3 covers 21 residues. CDR3 nucleotide sequence: TGTGCCAGCAGTCCCGACTCGATTTTTAGAAAAGGGAGCTCCTATAATTCACCCCTCCACTTT. Its translation: CASSPDSIFRKGSSYNSPLHF.

J is TRBJ1-6 and V is TRBV6-2 or TRBV6-3; 7 nucleotides align to TRBD1. This CDR3 contains 15 residues. The ends lost 4 bases at V and 7 bases at J; junction bases unmatched: 7. Germline V gene data show CDR1 as MNHEY and CDR2 as SVGEGT. CDR3 sequence reads: CASSFNRGLNSPLHF. CDR3 coding DNA: TGTGCCAGCAGTTTCAACAGGGGTCTCAATTCACCCCTCCACTTT.

This clonotype was recorded many times. The V and J genes are TRBV3-1 and TRBJ2-3; the D call may be TRBD1 or TRBD2 (6 bases each). The CDR3 spans 14 residues. V was trimmed by 10 bases and J by 1 base, leaving 15 bases between them. Germline values: CDR1 LGHDT, CDR2 YNNKEL (reference sequence). CDR3 DNA sequence: TGTGCCACCGGGGGCGTCCGCCGCACAGATACGCAGTATTTT. The encoded protein is CATGGVRRTDTQYF.

V gene TRBV28 combines with J gene TRBJ2-5, with 14 bases identical to TRBD2. From germline, CDR1 is MDHEN and CDR2 SYDVKM. The CDR3 length is 18 residues. V was pared by 6 bases and J by 4 bases, with 13 bases of the junction left unmatched. CDR3 amino acids: CASRRGLAGELRGETQYF. CDR3 in DNA: TGTGCCAGCAGGCGGGGACTAGCGGGGGAGCTCCGGGGAGAGACCCAGTACTTC. Using reference TRBV28 and TRBJ2-5 for the parts outside the CDR3, the full variable domain is DVKVTQSSRYLVKRTGEKVFLECVQDMDHENMFWYRQDPGLGLRLIYFSYDVKMKEKGDIPEGYSVSREKKERFSLILESASTNQTSMYLCASRRGLAGELRGETQYFGPGTRLLVL.

This clonotype appeared a few times. This chain joins TRBV10-3 and TRBJ2-3, with 8 positions matching TRBD1. The V segment lost 1 base and the J segment 4 bases; nucleotides outside the gene matches: 7. The germline CDR1 and CDR2 sequences are ENHRY and SYGVKD. The length of the CDR3 is 16 residues. The CDR3 here is CAISEFGQGSSDTQYF. For the CDR3, the DNA is TGTGCCATCAGTGAGTTCGGACAGGGATCATCAGATACGCAGTATTTT.

This clonotype was detected once. An end of the junction differs from the germline gene, which may be a read error. This rearrangement joins TRBV2 to TRBJ2-1; D remains unclear. Germline V lookup: CDR1 SNHLY, CDR2 FYNNEI. This CDR3 has 16 residues. CDR3 DNA: TGTGCCAGCAGTGAACTGGAAGCCGCGACCTACAGTGAGCAGTTCTTC. It codes for CASSELEAATYSEQFF.

This clonotype has ten or more counts. V usage is TRBV5-1 and J usage is TRBJ2-2; 8 nucleotides match TRBD2. Germline-derived CDR1 and CDR2 are SGHRS and YFSETQ. The CDR3 covers 18 residues. The V gene end was trimmed by 5 bases and the J gene end by 0 bases; junction bases not matched to a gene: 12. The CDR3 is CASSSYTRGAPNTGELFF. CDR3 in DNA: TGCGCCAGCAGTTCCTATACGCGGGGGGCTCCGAACACCGGGGAGCTGTTTTTT.

V gene TRBV7-2 combines with J gene TRBJ1-2; D ambiguous. V was cut by 3 bases and J by 6 bases, with 26 bases left in between. CDR1 is SGHTA and CDR2 is FQGNSA in the germline V gene. The CDR3 is made up of 18 amino acids. This CDR3 is CASSFVAGGQASLDGYTF. The DNA for the CDR3 is TGTGCCAGCAGCTTTGTGGCCGGCGGGCAGGCCTCATTGGATGGCTACACCTTC.

Regarding this clonotype: This may stem from a read error, because a much larger clone lies one nucleotide away. This chain connects TRBV18 to TRBJ1-2; the D gene is possibly TRBD1 (6 bases). CDR1 is KGHSH and CDR2 is LQKENI in the germline V gene. The CDR3 extends over 15 amino acids. The CDR3 here is CANSPKRGEGNGYTF. CDR3 nucleotides: TGTGCCAACTCACCAAAAAGGGGGGAAGGTAATGGCTACACCTTC.

The V call is TRBV20-1, the J call TRBJ2-6; TRBD2 agrees at 13 bases. Germline CDR1 and CDR2: DFQATT and SNEGSKA (reference sequence). The V and J ends lost 2 bases and 0 bases, in that order; junction bases with no gene match: 4. The CDR3 contains 18 residues. The CDR3 reads CSARTSGGEYSGANVLTF. CDR3 nucleotide sequence: TGCAGTGCTAGAACTAGCGGGGGGGAATACTCTGGGGCCAACGTCCTGACTTTC.

This chain connects TRBV20-1 to TRBJ1-4; 8 positions agree with TRBD1. Germline CDR1 DFQATT, CDR2 SNEGSKA (reference sequence). With 2 bases clipped from V and 5 bases from J, the junction kept 7 bases outside the gene matches. This CDR3 spans 15 amino acids. The CDR3 spells CSARKPRQGNEKLFF. The DNA of the CDR3 is TGCAGTGCTAGAAAACCGAGACAGGGGAATGAAAAACTGTTTTTT.

The table lists this clonotype with many counts. The V and J genes are TRBV7-2 and TRBJ1-1; D unclear. Germline assignment: CDR1 SGHTA and CDR2 FQGNSA. The CDR3 covers 14 residues. Trimming left V 1 base short and J 1 base short, with 7 bases between. CDR3 loop: CASSLGPANTEAFF. The CDR3 DNA is TGTGCCAGCAGCTTAGGTCCGGCGAACACTGAAGCTTTCTTT.

This clonotype occurred many times. The chain couples TRBV30 to TRBJ2-5, with 7 positions matching TRBD1. Germline V gene lookup returns CDR1 GTSNPN and CDR2 SVGIG (reference sequence). V gave up 5 bases and J gave up 1 base; unmatched junction bases: 4. This CDR3 is built from 13 residues. The CDR3 loop reads CAWAGGVQETQYF. The CDR3 DNA reads TGTGCCTGGGCAGGGGGTGTCCAAGAGACCCAGTACTTC.

This clonotype was observed a few times. The V and J genes are TRBV4-1 and TRBJ2-1; TRBD2 agrees at 11 bases. Germline V gives CDR1 MGHRA, CDR2 YSYEKL. After removal of 1 base from V and 0 bases from J, the junction contained 2 bases not matched to a gene. This CDR3 is 17 amino acids long. This chain's CDR3 is CASSQGLAGPSYNEQFF. As DNA, the CDR3 is TGCGCCAGCAGCCAAGGACTAGCGGGACCCTCCTACAATGAGCAGTTCTTC.

This chain joins TRBV15 and TRBJ2-1; D not certain. V lost 0 bases to trimming and J lost 1 base, with 19 bases between them. Germline CDR1 and CDR2: LNHNV and YYDKDF (reference sequence). The CDR3 runs 19 residues. CDR3 sequence (DNA): TGTGCCACCAGCAGAGAGGTGGTTCTTTCTAGGGCATCCTACAATGAGCAGTTCTTC. Its translation is CATSREVVLSRASYNEQFF.

The chain uses TRBV20-1 and TRBJ1-4, with D possibly TRBD1 on 6 matching bases. CDR1 DFQATT and CDR2 SNEGSKA come from the germline V gene (reference sequence). The CDR3 length is 15 residues. The V end was cut by 0 bases, the J end by 1 base, with 9 bases between. The CDR3 nucleotides read TGCAGTGCTAGAGACAGGGGAGGAACTAATGAAAAACTGTTTTTT. Its protein is CSARDRGGTNEKLFF.